Reported below is one T cell receptor beta chain. Antigen specificity is unknown. This entry comes from a study of vaccination and CD4 T cells after COVID-19. Study context: Convalescent donors totaled six males and four females, including two who were Hispanic. Overlapping SARS-CoV-2, HCoV-NL63, HCoV-OC43 and HCoV-229E spike peptides stimulated the cells.

An Oncomine TCR Beta short-read assay was used to sequence the DNA from cultured CD4+ T cells. Extraction of genomic DNA was performed on cultured CD4+ T cells. TCRdb reprocessed the PCR reads with MiXCR, giving one entry per CDR3 protein. The table includes 9,000 or so distinct CDR3 sequences, approximately 48% detected once. The V gene's germline CDR1 is MGHDK and CDR2 SYGVNS. There are 15 residues in the CDR3. With V trimmed by 3 bases and J by 7 bases, 5 bases remained unmatched. Treatment given: approximately 9-day PBMC culture with coronavirus spike peptide pools or control peptides (ViraFEST assay). Investigators obtained the unexposed donor's CD4+ T cells before the COVID-19 pandemic (2011-2018). Half the medium was replaced with fresh IL-2 medium on days 3 and 7.

This sequence was found in a human donor in good health. Source material: CD4+ T cells from blood, cultured in vitro. This chain connects TRBV25-1 to TRBJ1-6; 8 nucleotides line up with TRBD1. The CDR3 spells CASSEHRTGNSPLHF. The DNA for the CDR3 is TGTGCCAGCAGTGAGCACCGGACAGGGAATTCACCCCTCCACTTT. The full variable domain, completed using reference TRBV25-1 and TRBJ1-6, is EADIYQTPRYLVIGTGKKITLECSQTMGHDKMYWYQQDPGMELHLIHYSYGVNSTEKGDLSSESTVSRIRTEHFPLTLESARPSHTSQYLCASSEHRTGNSPLHFGNGTRLTVT.